Detailed here is one T cell receptor beta chain. What it recognizes is unknown. PCR involved 60 Vbeta and 13 Jbeta primers. Profiled with immunoSEQ multiplex PCR; TCRdb holds only in-frame clones, not every one. The sample shows 200,000 to 250,000 clones, nearly 80% of them seen only once. The sample is drawn from a study of cytomegalovirus exposure and HLA in healthy donors. Whole-study context: Membership in the Caucasian-associated ancestry cluster was found for 81% of almost 400 genotyped donors.

Study-wide results and limits: Sequences of the TCR beta chain were said to predict the HLA-A and HLA-B alleles of most subjects accurately. In a later analysis, most CMV-associated TCR beta chains appeared HLA-restricted.

Germline V gene data show CDR1 as GTSNPN and CDR2 as SVGIG (reference sequence). The trim removed 4 bases at V and 5 bases at J, leaving 6 bases unmatched. This CDR3 has 13 residues. The receptor comes from a young man in good health and CMV-seronegative. The chain joins TRBV30 to TRBJ1-1; 8 positions agree with TRBD1. The material sequenced was PBMCs. In nucleotides, the CDR3 is TGTGCCTGGATGCCAGGGGGCCTTACTGAAGCTTTCTTT. It translates to CAWMPGGLTEAFF.